Below, 21 T cell receptor beta chains from the same sample are listed, as sequenced in a study of shared clonotypes between healthy human individuals. TCRdb keeps only in-frame clones here, not all; method: immunoSEQ multiplex PCR. The data show 2 million to 2.5 million clones, with 80% to 95% seen just once and 0.35% to 0.5% held by the top ten. Input material: naive CD4+ T cells from PBMCs. The sample's subset: CD45RA+ positively selected. The receptors were gathered from a man younger than 30 in good health. Some clones in this sample may be carry-over from other donors' samples.

The V gene is TRBV6-4, the J gene TRBJ2-3, with D unresolved. CDR1 MRHNA and CDR2 SNTAGT come from the germline V gene. Trimming took 5 bases from V and 6 from J, leaving 12 bases between them. This CDR3 comprises 13 residues. CDR3 protein: CASSRIVQDTQYF. The CDR3 bases are TGTGCCAGCAGTCGGATCGTCCAGGATACGCAGTATTTT.

This sequence joins TRBV18 and TRBJ1-2; 9 bases align to TRBD1. The trim removed 3 bases at V and 5 bases at J, leaving 7 bases unmatched. This CDR3 spans 15 amino acids. Germline CDR1 reads KGHSH; CDR2 reads LQKENI. The CDR3 loop reads CASSPDRGSEYGYTF. The CDR3 DNA sequence: TGTGCCAGCTCACCGGACAGGGGCTCGGAGTATGGCTACACCTTC.

The gene calls are TRBV6-1 and TRBJ2-7; D not certain. Trimming stripped 5 bases from V and 4 bases from J, with 15 bases between. The CDR3 extends over 14 amino acids. Germline assignment: CDR1 MNHNS and CDR2 SASEGT. The CDR3 loop is CASSPQPSYYEQYF. The CDR3 DNA follows: TGTGCCAGCAGTCCACAGCCCTCGTATTACGAGCAGTACTTC.

This sequence joins TRBV6-5 and TRBJ1-4; D gene unclear. The CDR3 totals 15 residues. V lost 2 bases and J 7 bases, leaving 14 bases between the germline ends. CDR1 and CDR2 (germline): MNHEY, SVGAGI. The chain's CDR3 is CASSYGLGSAEKLFF. DNA for the CDR3: TGTGCCAGCAGTTACGGTCTTGGGTCAGCTGAAAAACTGTTTTTT.

CDR3 loop: CASSDGTVAGVQYF. The CDR3 DNA sequence: TGTGCCAGCAGTGATGGTACGGTAGCGGGAGTGCAGTATTTT. The chain recombines TRBV2 with TRBJ2-3, with 9 positions matching TRBD2. This CDR3 is 14 amino acids long. The junction had 9 bases not matched to a gene; V was cut back by 3 bases and J by 11 bases. Germline-derived CDR1 and CDR2 are SNHLY and FYNNEI.

The rearrangement joins TRBV19 to TRBJ2-1; TRBD1 might be the D (6 bases). This CDR3 has 15 residues. CDR1 and CDR2 (germline): LNHDA, SQIVND (reference sequence). The V and J ends lost 9 bases and 7 bases respectively, with 22 bases between them. CDR3 coding DNA: TGTGCCAGCCGTTGGCGCGGACAGCTAGGGAATGAGCAGTTCTTC. Amino acids: CASRWRGQLGNEQFF.

The gene calls are TRBV21-1 and TRBJ2-7; the table calls TRBD2, which could not be checked here. TRBV21-1 is shown as a pseudogene. The CDR3 consists of 11 residues. CDR3 sequence: CASSNLYEQYF. Here the CDR3 DNA reads TGTGCCAGCAGCAATTTATACGAGCAGTACTTC.

The V and J genes are TRBV13 and TRBJ2-3; 13 bases line up with TRBD2. Germline assignment: CDR1 PRHDT and CDR2 FYEKMQ (reference sequence). This CDR3 comprises 18 residues. Germline trimming cut 1 base from V and 2 bases from J; bases unmatched to any gene: 6. The CDR3 loop reads CASSLDGTSGKNTDTQYF. The CDR3 region has the DNA TGTGCCAGCAGCTTAGACGGGACTAGCGGGAAGAACACAGATACGCAGTATTTT.

The CDR3 region has the DNA TGTGCCAGCAGTTGGAGCGGGAGCGGCACAGATACGCAGTATTTT. Translated: CASSWSGSGTDTQYF. The chain links TRBV28 to TRBJ2-3; 8 positions match TRBD2. V shed 4 bases and J 1 base; nucleotides not matched to a gene: 4. This CDR3 has 15 amino acids. CDR1 and CDR2 (germline): MDHEN, SYDVKM. The full variable domain, its missing parts supplied by reference TRBV28 and TRBJ2-3, is DVKVTQSSRYLVKRTGEKVFLECVQDMDHENMFWYRQDPGLGLRLIYFSYDVKMKEKGDIPEGYSVSREKKERFSLILESASTNQTSMYLCASSWSGSGTDTQYFGPGTRLTVL.

V and J are TRBV5-1 and TRBJ1-2; D not resolved. V was trimmed by 0 bases and J by 8 bases, leaving 32 bases between them. This CDR3 has 20 amino acids. Germline V lookup: CDR1 SGHRS, CDR2 YFSETQ. CDR3 in DNA: TGCGCCAGCAGCTTGGTCCGTTATAGTGCACACAGTAGAGGTCTCGGGGGCTACACCTTC. It translates to CASSLVRYSAHSRGLGGYTF.

The rearrangement joins TRBV28 to TRBJ1-5, with D possibly being TRBD1 (5 bases). The CDR3 is 17 residues long. Germline V lookup: CDR1 MDHEN, CDR2 SYDVKM. V was pared by 0 bases and J by 1 base, with 13 bases between. CDR3 DNA sequence: TGTGCCAGCAGTTTATGGGACACTACGAGAAGCAATCAGCCCCAGCATTTT. Amino acid sequence: CASSLWDTTRSNQPQHF.

The chain combines TRBV7-2 with TRBJ1-1; 8 bases align to TRBD1. The CDR3 runs 13 residues. The V gene's germline CDR1 is SGHTA and CDR2 FQGNSA. Trimming removed 1 base from V and 6 bases from J; junction bases left unmatched: 1. The CDR3 sequence is CASSLDRGSEAFF. The CDR3 nucleotides read TGTGCCAGCAGCTTAGACAGGGGGTCTGAAGCTTTCTTT.

V and J are TRBV5-1 and TRBJ2-1; TRBD1 might be the D (6 bases). The V gene's germline CDR1 is SGHRS and CDR2 YFSETQ. V dropped 4 bases and J dropped 6 bases, with 11 bases sitting between them. This CDR3 contains 13 residues. The CDR3 sequence: CASSPQGPNEQFF. The CDR3 DNA follows: TGCGCCAGCAGCCCACAGGGACCCAATGAGCAGTTCTTC. Drawing the rest from reference TRBV5-1 and TRBJ2-1, the complete variable domain is KAGVTQTPRYLIKTRGQQVTLSCSPISGHRSVSWYQQTPGQGLQFLFEYFSETQRNKGNFPGRFSGRQFSNSRSEMNVSTLELGDSALYLCASSPQGPNEQFFGPGTRLTVL.

About this clone itself: Distinct nucleotide sequences in the sample also encode this CDR3. The gene calls are TRBV9 and TRBJ2-1, with 9 bases aligning to TRBD2. Germline V gives CDR1 SGDLS, CDR2 YYNGEE. V was clipped by 1 base and J by 4 bases; unmatched bases: 3. The CDR3 length is 15 residues. CDR3 region: CASSVLAGGYNEQFF. The CDR3 nucleotides read TGTGCCAGCAGCGTACTGGCGGGAGGGTACAATGAGCAGTTCTTC.

This chain uses TRBV28 with TRBJ2-5, with a possible D match to TRBD2 (7 bases). This CDR3 has 14 residues. Between the trimmed V and J ends, which lost 3 bases and 5 bases, there was a span of 13 bases. The germline gives CDR1 MDHEN, CDR2 SYDVKM. The CDR3 here is CASSFVGGGETQYF. The CDR3, as DNA: TGTGCCAGCAGTTTTGTAGGGGGGGGCGAGACCCAGTACTTC.

In regard to this clone: Other DNA sequences of this sample code for an identical CDR3. The V and J genes are TRBV2 and TRBJ2-1; 7 nucleotides agree with TRBD1. The germline V gene has CDR1 SNHLY and CDR2 FYNNEI. V lost 4 bases and J lost 4; bases outside the gene matches: 1. CDR3 size: 13 residues. The DNA for the CDR3 is TGTGCCAGCAGTGGACAGGGATACAATGAGCAGTTCTTC. This encodes CASSGQGYNEQFF.

CDR3 residues: CASSLIWGQGETQYF. CDR3 sequence (DNA): TGCGCCAGCAGCTTGATATGGGGACAGGGAGAGACCCAGTACTTC. This sequence joins TRBV5-1 and TRBJ2-5; 9 bases are a match to TRBD1. The CDR3 totals 15 residues. Germline-derived CDR1 and CDR2 are SGHRS and YFSETQ. V lost 1 base and J lost 4; bases outside the gene matches: 5. Full variable domain (rest looked up from reference TRBV5-1 and TRBJ2-5): KAGVTQTPRYLIKTRGQQVTLSCSPISGHRSVSWYQQTPGQGLQFLFEYFSETQRNKGNFPGRFSGRQFSNSRSEMNVSTLELGDSALYLCASSLIWGQGETQYFGPGTRLLVL.

V usage is TRBV11-2 and J usage is TRBJ1-2; the D is unclear. The CDR3 spans 16 residues. Germline V gene sequence: CDR1 SGHAT, CDR2 FQNNGV. V was cut by 0 bases and J by 2 bases, with 13 bases left in between. The CDR3 DNA reads TGTGCCAGCAGCTTAGATCCGGGAGCCGGAAACTATGGCTACACCTTC. Translating gives CASSLDPGAGNYGYTF. Full variable domain (remainder filled in from reference TRBV11-2 and TRBJ1-2): EAGVAQSPRYKIIEKRQSVAFWCNPISGHATLYWYQQILGQGPKLLIQFQNNGVVDDSQLPKDRFSAERLKGVDSTLKIQPAKLEDSAVYLCASSLDPGAGNYGYTFGSGTRLTVV.

This sequence joins TRBV5-4 and TRBJ2-7; D ambiguous. This CDR3 spans 12 amino acids. Trimming removed 1 base at V and 4 bases at J, with 6 bases between. CDR1 is SGHNT, CDR2 YYREEE, per germline (reference sequence). The CDR3: CASSLLGYEQYF. DNA of the CDR3: TGTGCCAGCAGCTTGTTGGGTTACGAGCAGTACTTC.

The chain couples TRBV5-1 to TRBJ1-4; D unresolved. Germline V gene lookup returns CDR1 SGHRS and CDR2 YFSETQ. CDR3 length: 14 amino acids. V was pared by 1 base and J by 4 bases, with 8 bases between. DNA of the CDR3: TGCGCCAGCAGCTTGCGGGGTGATAATGAAAAACTGTTTTTT. It translates to CASSLRGDNEKLFF.

The genes are TRBV27 and TRBJ2-7, with 9 bases fitting TRBD2. The CDR3 is 15 residues long. CDR1 is MNHEY and CDR2 is SMNVEV in the germline V gene (reference sequence). J was trimmed by 7 bases and V by 3 bases; bases with no gene match: 10. CDR3 region: CASSLWASGTWEQYF. CDR3 DNA: TGTGCCAGCAGTTTGTGGGCTAGCGGGACTTGGGAGCAGTACTTC.